Here is one T cell receptor beta chain with its context. The sample originates from a study of cytomegalovirus exposure and HLA in healthy donors. Both 60 Vbeta primers and 13 Jbeta primers went into the PCR. Assay: immunoSEQ multiplex PCR; the TCRdb copy retains only in-frame clones and omits some. The sample consists of some 98,000 clones, roughly 70% of them appearing once. Germline V gene data show CDR1 as SQVTM and CDR2 as ANQGSEA. V was cut by 2 bases and J by 2 bases, with 14 bases left in between. The CDR3 has 15 residues. The rearrangement joins TRBV29-1 to TRBJ2-3; a possible D gene is TRBD1 (6 bases). The specimen was PBMCs. The sequence came from a middle-aged man in good health and CMV-seronegative. The CDR3 loop is CSVERYRQDTDTQYF. The DNA for the CDR3 is TGCAGCGTTGAACGGTACAGACAGGACACAGATACGCAGTATTTT.